This is a list of T cell receptor beta chains from one sample in a study of T cells in Graves' hyperthyroidism and ophthalmopathy. Each CDR3 protein gets one entry after TCRdb re-called the multiplex PCR reads with MiXCR. The sample lists over 550,000 distinct CDR3 sequences, around 17% occurring once. Sequenced material: blood. These receptors all come from a woman between 18 and 29 years old with Graves' hyperthyroidism. The CDR3 runs from the conserved cysteine through the conserved F or W. The order of the fields is J gene, V gene, D gene, clone size, CDR3 protein, CDR3 DNA. D genes are given only for firm matches. Expanded clones get a size class; other rows say once, few or many, or leave the size out.

TRBJ2-3 | TRBV19 | TRBD2 | few | CASSTHPAGGPTDTQYF | TGTGCCAGTAGTACCCACCCGGCGGGAGGGCCAACAGATACGCAGTATTTT
TRBJ2-7 | TRBV7-6 | NA | NA | CASSSDPTGEQYF | TGTGCCAGCAGTTCCGACCCCACCGGCGAGCAGTACTTC
TRBJ1-1 | TRBV6-2/TRBV6-3 | NA | few | CASSEVVITEAFF | TGTGCCAGCAGTGAGGTTGTGATCACTGAAGCTTTCTTT
TRBJ2-7 | TRBV5-1 | TRBD2 | many | CASKSAGGPYEQYF | TGCGCCAGCAAATCTGCGGGAGGGCCTTACGAGCAGTACTTC
TRBJ1-1 | TRBV4-1 | TRBD1 | NA | CASSQSRTGQGANRNTEAFF | TGCGCCAGCAGCCAGTCACGGACGGGACAGGGGGCGAATCGGAACACTGAAGCTTTCTTT
TRBJ2-2 | TRBV10-3 | NA | many | CAISTDTNTGELFF | TGTGCCATCAGTACGGACACCAACACCGGGGAGCTGTTTTTT
TRBJ2-3 | TRBV10-3 | NA | few | CAITQGTYSTDTQYF | TGTGCCATCACACAGGGCACGTACAGCACAGATACGCAGTATTTT
TRBJ2-7 | TRBV5-4 | NA | few | CASSFDRSSYEQYF | TGTGCCAGCAGTTTCGACAGGAGCTCCTACGAGCAGTACTTC
TRBJ2-5 | TRBV5-5 | TRBD1 | many | CASSLRQGGETQYF | TGTGCCAGCAGCCTTCGACAGGGTGGCGAGACCCAGTACTTC
TRBJ2-7 | TRBV14 | NA | few | CASSPAANAYEQYF | TGTGCCAGCAGCCCGGCAGCGAATGCTTACGAGCAGTACTTC
TRBJ2-1 | TRBV4-3 | NA | NA | CASSQVGSYNEQFF | TGCGCCAGCAGCCAAGTCGGTAGTTACAATGAGCAGTTCTTC
TRBJ1-5 | TRBV12-3/TRBV12-4 | NA | many | CASSLAGLGNQPQHF | TGTGCCAGCAGTTTAGCGGGGTTGGGGAATCAGCCCCAGCATTTT
TRBJ2-7 | TRBV25-1 | NA | NA | CASSESRGNSYEQYF | TGTGCCAGCAGTGAATCGAGGGGGAACTCCTACGAGCAGTACTTC
TRBJ2-1 | TRBV3-1 | TRBD2 | many | CASSRTSGIRYNEQFF | TGTGCCAGCAGTCGGACTAGCGGAATCCGCTACAATGAGCAGTTCTTC
TRBJ1-5 | TRBV19 | NA | NA | CASSLRVLGDQPQHF | TGTGCCAGTAGTCTCCGGGTCTTAGGGGATCAGCCCCAGCATTTT
TRBJ1-5 | TRBV20-1 | NA | few | CSARSPDRGNQPQHF | TGCAGTGCTAGATCCCCCGATCGGGGCAATCAGCCCCAGCATTTT
TRBJ1-5 | TRBV7-2 | TRBD1 | NA | CASSRGTGGNQPQHF | TGTGCCAGCAGCAGAGGGACAGGAGGCAATCAGCCCCAGCATTTT
TRBJ2-3 | TRBV12-3/TRBV12-4 | TRBD2 | NA | CASSMNRIAGDTQYF | TGTGCCAGCAGCATGAACCGGATAGCGGGGGACACGCAGTATTTT
TRBJ2-3 | TRBV13 | NA | many | CASSLLSEDSSTQYF | TGTGCCAGCAGCTTATTGTCCGAGGATTCGAGTACGCAGTATTTT
TRBJ2-7 | TRBV5-6 | TRBD2 | NA | CASSLSNTGGRSYEQYF | TGTGCCAGCAGCTTGTCGAACACCGGGGGGAGGTCCTACGAGCAGTACTTC
TRBJ2-1 | TRBV20-1 | TRBD1 | many | CSARTGNIEQFF | TGCAGTGCTAGGACAGGGAATATTGAGCAGTTCTTC
TRBJ1-6 | TRBV20-1 | TRBD1 | many | CSARPTGQINSPLHF | TGCAGTGCTAGACCCACGGGACAGATAAATTCACCCCTCCACTTT
TRBJ1-2 | TRBV7-2 | NA | many | CASSPGPPTNYGYTF | TGTGCCAGCAGCCCAGGGCCACCCACGAACTATGGCTACACCTTC
TRBJ1-1 | TRBV3-1 | NA | few | CASSQEKGSTEAFF | TGTGCCAGCAGCCAAGAAAAGGGAAGCACTGAAGCTTTCTTT
TRBJ2-3 | TRBV30 | NA | few | CAWSAGPPTQYF | TGTGCCTGGAGTGCAGGCCCCCCCACGCAGTATTTT
TRBJ2-3 | TRBV3-1 | NA | many | CASSQAVSDSTTDTQYF | TGTGCCAGCAGCCAAGCGGTATCAGACAGTACCACAGATACGCAGTATTTT
TRBJ1-3 | TRBV12-3/TRBV12-4 | NA | many | CASSLGPRTESSGNTIYF | TGTGCCAGCAGTTTGGGCCCCCGAACCGAGAGCTCTGGAAACACCATATATTTT
TRBJ1-4 | TRBV28 | NA | many | CASSSEGGAREKLFF | TGTGCCAGCAGTTCGGAGGGGGGGGCTCGAGAAAAACTGTTTTTT
TRBJ2-7 | TRBV20-1 | NA | many | CSAYSTRDLSYEQYF | TGCAGTGCTTATTCAACCAGGGACCTCTCCTACGAGCAGTACTTC
TRBJ2-2 | TRBV27 | TRBD1 | many | CASSAGQGLAGELFF | TGTGCCAGCAGTGCTGGACAGGGGCTTGCCGGGGAGCTGTTTTTT